This T cell receptor (beta chain) appears in the sequencing data of a study of PD-1 blockade in classical Hodgkin lymphoma. Study results and caveats: The study reported lower baseline TCR diversity in newly diagnosed patients than in healthy donors. Anyone who began nivolumab under 1 year after ASCT was excluded.

As to time point: cycle 4 day 1 (C4D1), after less than 7 weeks of nivolumab. All the patients suffered relapse after autologous stem cell transplantation, and brentuximab vedotin exposure differed. Only in-frame clones appear in the TCRdb table, and some are missing; sequencing was by immunoSEQ multiplex PCR. Of more than 95,000 clones in the sample, around nine tenths were seen once. About this clone: The target antigen is unknown.

Material: peripheral blood mononuclear cells (PBMCs), obtained before the fourth cycle of nivolumab. The receptor was isolated from a human donor with classical Hodgkin lymphoma.

This CDR3 reads CASSLAGNEQFF. CDR3 in DNA: TGTGCCAGCAGCCTAGCGGGTAATGAGCAGTTCTTC. V is TRBV11-2 and J is TRBJ2-1; TRBD2 matches at 8 bases. Germline values: CDR1 SGHAT, CDR2 FQNNGV. Trimming cost V 5 bases and J 7 bases; bases outside gene matches: 1. The CDR3 totals 12 residues.